This TCR beta chain was captured in a study of CD8 T cells in Susac syndrome. About the research overall: Within the group of sequenced Susac syndrome patients, about six had active disease and eight were in remission. General observations from the study: The authors found sixteen Susac-specific public clones in total CD8+ repertoires and a few in CD8+ TEMRA repertoires.

All included Susac syndrome patients satisfied recently defined diagnostic criteria for definite or probable disease. An amount of RNA that ranged from about 0.45 to 1 ug was reverse transcribed with random hexamers. Amplification of TCR beta CDR3 used immunoSEQ multiplex PCR across 54 Vbeta and 13 Jbeta. TCRdb reprocessed the immunoSEQ multiplex PCR reads with MiXCR, giving one entry per CDR3 protein. The sample includes 120,000 or so distinct CDR3 sequences, around 94% seen only once; the top ten take around 0.21%. On this clonotype: Its antigen is still unknown.

The sequenced material came from CD8+ T cells from PBMCs. This TCR came from a human donor with Susac syndrome.

The CDR3 nucleotides are TGTGCCAGCAGCCAAGATAATCCCCTTCCATACAACACTGAAGCTTTCTTT. Translating gives CASSQDNPLPYNTEAFF. The chain uses TRBV4-2 and TRBJ1-1; D not certain. The V gene lost 0 bases and the J gene lost 2 bases, with 16 bases spanning the gap. Germline V gene lookup returns CDR1 LGHNA and CDR2 YNFKEQ. The CDR3 runs to 17 residues.